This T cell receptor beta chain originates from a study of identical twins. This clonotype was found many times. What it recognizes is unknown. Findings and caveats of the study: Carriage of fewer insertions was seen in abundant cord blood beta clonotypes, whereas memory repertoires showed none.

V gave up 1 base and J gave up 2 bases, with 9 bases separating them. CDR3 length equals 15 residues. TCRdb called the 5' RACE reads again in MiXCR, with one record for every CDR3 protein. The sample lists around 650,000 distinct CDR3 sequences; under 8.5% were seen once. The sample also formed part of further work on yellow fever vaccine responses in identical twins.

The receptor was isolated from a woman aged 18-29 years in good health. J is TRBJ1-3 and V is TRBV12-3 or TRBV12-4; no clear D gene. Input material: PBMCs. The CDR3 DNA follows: TGTGCCAGCAGTTTAGAGGCGGGAGCTGGAAACACCATATATTTT. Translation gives CASSLEAGAGNTIYF.